One and the same sample provided the 21 T cell receptor beta chains below, sequenced in a study of cytomegalovirus exposure and HLA in healthy donors. The PCR ran on 60 Vbeta and 13 Jbeta primers. Assay used: immunoSEQ multiplex PCR; TCRdb lists only in-frame clones, some missing. Among approximately 120,000 clones listed, 60% to 85% were seen once. Sequencing used PBMCs. Receptors originate from a female donor in good health and CMV-seronegative.

The chain employs TRBV6-1 and TRBJ2-1; a possible D gene is TRBD1 (6 bases). The germline gives CDR1 MNHNS, CDR2 SASEGT. V was pared by 5 bases and J by 8 bases, with 13 bases between. The CDR3 is 13 residues long. CDR3 sequence: CASSRTGYDEQFF. The CDR3 nucleotides are TGTGCCAGCAGTCGAACAGGGTACGATGAGCAGTTCTTC.

This clone has only a few counts. The chain carries TRBV4-1 and TRBJ1-2; 7 positions match TRBD1. Germline V gives CDR1 MGHRA, CDR2 YSYEKL. The CDR3 contains 15 residues. Unmatched junction bases numbered 6, after V lost 0 bases and J lost 5 bases. The CDR3 is CASSQEEGALYGYTF. The DNA for the CDR3 is TGCGCCAGCAGCCAAGAAGAGGGGGCGTTATATGGCTACACCTTC.

The chain carries TRBV28 and TRBJ2-4; D is perhaps TRBD1 (5 bases). Germline CDR1 and CDR2: MDHEN and SYDVKM. V was trimmed by 6 bases and J by 6 bases, leaving 18 bases between them. The CDR3 runs 15 residues. The CDR3 DNA reads TGTGCCAGCAGAAACGAAGGGGAAGGGGCAAACATTCAGTACTTC. Translation gives CASRNEGEGANIQYF.

This clone has only one observation. The rearrangement uses TRBV9 and TRBJ2-5, with a possible D match to TRBD2 (7 bases). The CDR3 extends over 14 amino acids. CDR1 is SGDLS and CDR2 is YYNGEE in the germline V gene. V shed 0 bases and J shed 5 bases, with 11 bases lying between them. CDR3 in DNA: TGTGCCAGCAGCGTAGAGGGGGGGGCGGAGACCCAGTACTTC. It specifies CASSVEGGAETQYF.

This clone occurred a few times. The chain recombines TRBV5-6 with TRBJ2-5; D is possibly TRBD1 (6 bases). This CDR3 region has 15 residues. V was trimmed by 4 bases and J by 7 bases, leaving 20 bases between them. In germline, CDR1 is SGHDT, CDR2 YYEEEE. CDR3 in DNA: TGTGCCAGCAGCACAATCTCGACAGGTCTCGGGACCCAGTACTTC. Translated: CASSTISTGLGTQYF.

The rearrangement uses TRBV11-2 and TRBJ2-7, with 12 bases aligning to TRBD2. In germline, CDR1 is SGHAT, CDR2 FQNNGV. The CDR3 totals 15 residues. The ends lost 5 bases at V and 4 bases at J; junction bases unmatched: 6. DNA of the CDR3: TGTGCCAGCAGCCTACGGACTAGCGGGGTATACGAGCAGTACTTC. This gives the protein CASSLRTSGVYEQYF.

The V gene is TRBV4-1, the J gene TRBJ2-3, with TRBD2 matching 7 bases. CDR1 is MGHRA, CDR2 YSYEKL, per germline. Trimming at V came to 4 bases and at J to 4 bases, leaving 8 bases not matched to a gene. CDR3 length: 15 residues. CDR3 in DNA: TGCGCCAGCAGCCCGCTGGGACGGGAGGCAGATACGCAGTATTTT. Translated, it gives CASSPLGREADTQYF.

V usage is TRBV5-1 and J usage is TRBJ2-2; 8 bases are shared with TRBD1. The CDR3 totals 15 residues. Per germline, CDR1 SGHRS and CDR2 YFSETQ. J lost 3 bases, V lost 4 bases, and 5 bases had no gene match. For the CDR3, the DNA is TGCGCCAGCAGCCAAGGGACAGGAGACACCGGGGAGCTGTTTTTT. This codes for CASSQGTGDTGELFF.

The chain uses TRBV30 and TRBJ1-2, with TRBD1 identical over 8 bases. Germline CDR1 reads GTSNPN; CDR2 reads SVGIG (reference sequence). CDR3 length equals 12 residues. Trimming removed 5 bases from V and 4 bases from J; junction bases left unmatched: 3. This chain's CDR3 is CAWGTGGYGYTF. The CDR3, as DNA: TGTGCCTGGGGAACAGGGGGCTATGGCTACACCTTC.

This chain uses TRBV28 with TRBJ1-4, with unresolved D. The germline gives CDR1 MDHEN, CDR2 SYDVKM. With 5 bases removed from V and 0 bases from J, the gap between germline ends came to 13 bases. The CDR3 totals 16 residues. The CDR3 sequence: CASSRLAGATNEKLFF. CDR3 DNA sequence: TGTGCCAGCAGTCGGCTTGCCGGGGCAACTAATGAAAAACTGTTTTTT.

V usage is TRBV11-2 and J usage is TRBJ2-7; 9 bases match TRBD2. The CDR3 is made up of 14 amino acids. Losses at the gene ends were 4 bases for V and 3 bases for J; bases not matched to a gene: 4. Germline V gives CDR1 SGHAT, CDR2 FQNNGV. The CDR3 loop reads CASSSLSGSYEQYF. DNA for the CDR3: TGTGCCAGCAGCTCCCTTAGCGGGAGCTACGAGCAGTACTTC. Variable domain in full (rest from reference TRBV11-2 and TRBJ2-7): EAGVAQSPRYKIIEKRQSVAFWCNPISGHATLYWYQQILGQGPKLLIQFQNNGVVDDSQLPKDRFSAERLKGVDSTLKIQPAKLEDSAVYLCASSSLSGSYEQYFGPGTRLTVT.

This chain uses TRBV7-9 with TRBJ1-3; a weak D match, TRBD1 (5 bases). The CDR3 contains 15 residues. The ends were cut back, 4 bases at V and 3 bases at J, with 13 bases in the middle. In germline, CDR1 is SEHNR, CDR2 FQNEAQ (reference sequence). CDR3 in DNA: TGTGCCAGCAGCTCGCAGGGCCAAGGTGGAAACACCATATATTTT. Amino acid sequence: CASSSQGQGGNTIYF. The complete variable domain, with remaining parts taken from reference TRBV7-9 and TRBJ1-3, reads DTGVSQNPRHKITKRGQNVTFRCDPISEHNRLYWYRQTLGQGPEFLTYFQNEAQLEKSRLLSDRFSAERPKGSFSTLEIQRTEQGDSAMYLCASSSQGQGGNTIYFGEGSWLTVV.

This clone was counted a single time. The chain is built from TRBV11-3 and TRBJ1-6, with 7 bases that match TRBD1. Germline assignment: CDR1 SGHNT and CDR2 YENEEA. With 6 bases clipped from V and 8 bases from J, the junction kept 7 bases outside the gene matches. This CDR3 has 14 residues. The CDR3 DNA reads TGTGCCAGCAGTAAGGGACAGACGGATTCACCCCTCCACTTT. Translated: CASSKGQTDSPLHF. The full variable domain, rest sourced from reference TRBV11-3 and TRBJ1-6, is EAGVVQSPRYKIIEKKQPVAFWCNPISGHNTLYWYLQNLGQGPELLIRYENEEAVDDSQLPKDRFSAERLKGVDSTLKIQPAELGDSAVYLCASSKGQTDSPLHFGNGTRLTVT.

This sequence joins TRBV4-1 and TRBJ2-5; 10 bases match TRBD2. Germline V gives CDR1 MGHRA, CDR2 YSYEKL. The CDR3 length is 15 residues. Trimming cost V 0 bases and J 2 bases; bases outside gene matches: 0. The CDR3 loop reads CASSQELAGQETQYF. In nucleotides, the CDR3 is TGCGCCAGCAGCCAAGAACTAGCGGGGCAAGAGACCCAGTACTTC.

The gene calls are TRBV25-1 and TRBJ1-5, with a tentative D call TRBD1 (5 bases). The CDR3 length is 14 residues. Trimming left V 4 bases short and J 3 bases short, with 10 bases between. Germline V gives CDR1 MGHDK, CDR2 SYGVNS. CDR3 residues: CASSGRGYNQPQHF. The CDR3 DNA reads TGTGCCAGCAGTGGGAGGGGATACAATCAGCCCCAGCATTTT.

CDR3 residues: CASRVEGTMNTEAFF. For the CDR3, the DNA is TGTGCCAGCAGGGTTGAGGGGACAATGAACACTGAAGCTTTCTTT. V is TRBV6-4 and J is TRBJ1-1, with D perhaps matching TRBD1 (6 bases). CDR1 and CDR2 (germline): MRHNA, SNTAGT. V was shortened by 6 bases and J by 0 bases, with 14 bases between the two germline ends. The CDR3 consists of 15 residues.

The chain employs TRBV7-9 and TRBJ2-3; the match to TRBD2 covers 7 bases. This CDR3 has 16 amino acids. Trimming removed 1 base from V and 5 bases from J; junction bases left unmatched: 9. Germline V lookup: CDR1 SEHNR, CDR2 FQNEAQ (reference sequence). The CDR3 DNA is TGTGCCAGCAGCTTAGTCGGCGGGAGTGATATAGATACGCAGTATTTT. Its translation: CASSLVGGSDIDTQYF.

The rearrangement joins TRBV7-9 to TRBJ2-5, with 8 bases identical to TRBD2. This CDR3 has 15 residues. The J segment lost 5 bases and the V segment lost 1 base, leaving 6 bases of the junction unmatched. Germline CDR1 and CDR2: SEHNR and FQNEAQ (reference sequence). CDR3: CASSLEREGLETQYF. CDR3 DNA sequence: TGTGCCAGCAGCTTAGAACGGGAGGGCCTCGAGACCCAGTACTTC.

This chain joins TRBV5-5 and TRBJ1-1; D is uncertain. V was trimmed by 2 bases and J by 0 bases, leaving 11 bases between them. This CDR3 spans 15 amino acids. Per germline, CDR1 SGHKS and CDR2 YYEKEE (reference sequence). In nucleotides, the CDR3 is TGTGCCAGCAGCTTAACCGGTACGGTGAACACTGAAGCTTTCTTT. Its protein product is CASSLTGTVNTEAFF.

This clone was seen only once. J is TRBJ2-7 and V is TRBV28; D perhaps matches TRBD1 (7 bases). Germline CDR1 reads MDHEN; CDR2 reads SYDVKM. V lost 1 base and J lost 2, with 21 bases in between. This CDR3 has 18 amino acids. The CDR3 loop is CASSLYGSTTGRPYEQYF. The CDR3 DNA is TGTGCCAGCAGTTTATATGGGTCGACGACAGGGAGGCCCTACGAGCAGTACTTC.

This clone was seen just once. CDR3 sequence: CASSKVRGRAPGKTQYF. CDR3 DNA: TGTGCCAGCAGCAAAGTCCGCGGGAGGGCCCCGGGAAAGACCCAGTACTTC. The V and J genes are TRBV21-1 and TRBJ2-5; the table gives TRBD2 as D, unverified against the DNA. TRBV21-1 is an annotated pseudogene. The CDR3 covers 17 residues.